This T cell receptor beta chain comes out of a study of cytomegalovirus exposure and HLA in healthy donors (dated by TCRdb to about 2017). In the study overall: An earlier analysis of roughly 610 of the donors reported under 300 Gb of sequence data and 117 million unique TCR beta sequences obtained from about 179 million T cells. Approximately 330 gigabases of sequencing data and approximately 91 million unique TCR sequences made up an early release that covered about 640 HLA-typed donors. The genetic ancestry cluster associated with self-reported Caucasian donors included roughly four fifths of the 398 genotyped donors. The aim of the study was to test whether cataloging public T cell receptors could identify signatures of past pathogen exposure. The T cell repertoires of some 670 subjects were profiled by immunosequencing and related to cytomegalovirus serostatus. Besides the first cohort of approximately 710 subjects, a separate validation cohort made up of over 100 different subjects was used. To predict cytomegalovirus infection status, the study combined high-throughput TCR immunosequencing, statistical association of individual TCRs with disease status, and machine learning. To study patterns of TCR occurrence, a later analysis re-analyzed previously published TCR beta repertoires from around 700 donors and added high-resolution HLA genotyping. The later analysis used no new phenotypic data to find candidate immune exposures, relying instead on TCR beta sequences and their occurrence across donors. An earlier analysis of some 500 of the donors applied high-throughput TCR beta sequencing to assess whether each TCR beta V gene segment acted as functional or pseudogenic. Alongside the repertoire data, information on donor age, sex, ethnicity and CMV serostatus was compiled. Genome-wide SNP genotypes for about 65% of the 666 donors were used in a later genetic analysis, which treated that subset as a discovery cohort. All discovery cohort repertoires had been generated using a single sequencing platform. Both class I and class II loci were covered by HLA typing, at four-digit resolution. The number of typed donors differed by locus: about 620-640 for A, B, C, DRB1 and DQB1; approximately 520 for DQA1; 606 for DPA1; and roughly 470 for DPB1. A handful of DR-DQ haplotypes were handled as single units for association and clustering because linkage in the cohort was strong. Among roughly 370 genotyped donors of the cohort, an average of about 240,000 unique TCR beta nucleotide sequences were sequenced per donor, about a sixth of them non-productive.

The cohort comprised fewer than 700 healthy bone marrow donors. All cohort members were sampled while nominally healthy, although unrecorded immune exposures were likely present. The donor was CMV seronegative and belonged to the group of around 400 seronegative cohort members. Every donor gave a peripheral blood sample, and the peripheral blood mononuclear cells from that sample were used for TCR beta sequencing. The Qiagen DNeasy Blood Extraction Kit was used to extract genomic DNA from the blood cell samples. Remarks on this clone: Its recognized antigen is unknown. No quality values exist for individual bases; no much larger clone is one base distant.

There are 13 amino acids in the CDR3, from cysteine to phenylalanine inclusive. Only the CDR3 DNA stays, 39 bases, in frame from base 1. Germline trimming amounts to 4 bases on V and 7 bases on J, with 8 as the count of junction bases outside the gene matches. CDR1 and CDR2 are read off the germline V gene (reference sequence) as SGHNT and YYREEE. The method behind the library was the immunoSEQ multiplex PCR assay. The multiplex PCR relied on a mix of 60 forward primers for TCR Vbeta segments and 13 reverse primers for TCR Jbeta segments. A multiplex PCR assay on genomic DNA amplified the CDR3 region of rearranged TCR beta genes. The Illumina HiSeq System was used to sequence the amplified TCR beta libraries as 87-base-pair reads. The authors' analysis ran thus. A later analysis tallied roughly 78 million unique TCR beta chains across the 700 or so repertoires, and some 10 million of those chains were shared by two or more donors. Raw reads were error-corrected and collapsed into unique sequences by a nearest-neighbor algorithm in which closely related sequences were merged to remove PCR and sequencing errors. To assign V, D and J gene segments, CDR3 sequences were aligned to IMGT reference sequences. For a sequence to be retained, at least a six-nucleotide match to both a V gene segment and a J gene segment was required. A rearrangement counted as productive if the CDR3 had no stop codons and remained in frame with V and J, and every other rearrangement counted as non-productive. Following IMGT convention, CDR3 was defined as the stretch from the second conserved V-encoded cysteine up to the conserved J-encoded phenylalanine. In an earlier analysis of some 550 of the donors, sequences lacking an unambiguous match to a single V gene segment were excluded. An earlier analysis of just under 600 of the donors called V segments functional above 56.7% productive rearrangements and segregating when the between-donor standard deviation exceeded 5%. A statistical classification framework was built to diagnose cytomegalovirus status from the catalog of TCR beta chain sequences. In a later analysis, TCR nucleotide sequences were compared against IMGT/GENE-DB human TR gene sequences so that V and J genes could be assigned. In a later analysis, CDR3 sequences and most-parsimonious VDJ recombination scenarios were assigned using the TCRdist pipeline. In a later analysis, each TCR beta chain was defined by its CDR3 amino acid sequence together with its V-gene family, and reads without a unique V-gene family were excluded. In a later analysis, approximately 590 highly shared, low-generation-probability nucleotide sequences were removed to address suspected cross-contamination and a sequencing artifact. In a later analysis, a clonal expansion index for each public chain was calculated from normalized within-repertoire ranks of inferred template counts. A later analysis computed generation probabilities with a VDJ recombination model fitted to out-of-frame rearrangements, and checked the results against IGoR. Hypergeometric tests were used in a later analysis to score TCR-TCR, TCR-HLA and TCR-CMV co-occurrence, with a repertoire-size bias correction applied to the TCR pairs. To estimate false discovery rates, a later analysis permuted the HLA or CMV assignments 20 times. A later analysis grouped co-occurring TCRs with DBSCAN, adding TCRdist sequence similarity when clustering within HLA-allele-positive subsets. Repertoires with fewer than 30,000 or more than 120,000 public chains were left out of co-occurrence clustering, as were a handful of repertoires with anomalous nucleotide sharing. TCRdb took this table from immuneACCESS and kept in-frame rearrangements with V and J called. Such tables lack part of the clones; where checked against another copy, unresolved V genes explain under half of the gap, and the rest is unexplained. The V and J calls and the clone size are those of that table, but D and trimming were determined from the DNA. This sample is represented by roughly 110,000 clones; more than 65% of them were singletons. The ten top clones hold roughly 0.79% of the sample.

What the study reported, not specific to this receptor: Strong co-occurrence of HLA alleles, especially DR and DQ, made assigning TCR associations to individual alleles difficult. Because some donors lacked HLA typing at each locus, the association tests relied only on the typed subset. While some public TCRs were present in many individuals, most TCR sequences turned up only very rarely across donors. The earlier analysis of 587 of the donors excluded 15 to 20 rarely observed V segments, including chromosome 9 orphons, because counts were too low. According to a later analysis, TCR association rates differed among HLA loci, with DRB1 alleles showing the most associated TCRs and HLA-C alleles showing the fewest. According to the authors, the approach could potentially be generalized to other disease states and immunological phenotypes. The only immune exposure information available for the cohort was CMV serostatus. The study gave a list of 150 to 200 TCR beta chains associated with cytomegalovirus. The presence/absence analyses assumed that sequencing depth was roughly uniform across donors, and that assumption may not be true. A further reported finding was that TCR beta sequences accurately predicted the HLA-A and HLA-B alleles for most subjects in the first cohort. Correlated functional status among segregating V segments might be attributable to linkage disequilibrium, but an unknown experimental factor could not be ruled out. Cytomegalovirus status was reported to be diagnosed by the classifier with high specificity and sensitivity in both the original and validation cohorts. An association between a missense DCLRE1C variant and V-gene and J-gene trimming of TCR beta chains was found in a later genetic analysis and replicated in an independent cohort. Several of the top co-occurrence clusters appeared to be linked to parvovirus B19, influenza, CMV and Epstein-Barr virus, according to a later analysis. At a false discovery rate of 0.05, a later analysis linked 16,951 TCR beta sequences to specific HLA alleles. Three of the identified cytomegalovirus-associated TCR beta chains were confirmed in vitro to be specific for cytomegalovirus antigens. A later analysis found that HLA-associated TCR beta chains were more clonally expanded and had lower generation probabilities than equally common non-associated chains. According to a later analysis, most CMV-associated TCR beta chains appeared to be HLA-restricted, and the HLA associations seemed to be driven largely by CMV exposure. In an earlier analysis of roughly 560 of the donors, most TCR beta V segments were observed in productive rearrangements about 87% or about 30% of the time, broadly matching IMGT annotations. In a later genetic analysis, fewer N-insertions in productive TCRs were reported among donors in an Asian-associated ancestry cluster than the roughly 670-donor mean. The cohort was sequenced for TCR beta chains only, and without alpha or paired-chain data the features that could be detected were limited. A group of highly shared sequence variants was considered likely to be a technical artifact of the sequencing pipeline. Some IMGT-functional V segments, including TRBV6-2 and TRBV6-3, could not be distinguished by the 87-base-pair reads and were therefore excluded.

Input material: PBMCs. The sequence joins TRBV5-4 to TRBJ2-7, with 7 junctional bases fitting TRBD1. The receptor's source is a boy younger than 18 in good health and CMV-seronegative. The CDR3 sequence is CASSNSRDREQYF. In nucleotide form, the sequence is TGTGCCAGCAGCAACTCCCGGGACAGAGAGCAGTACTTC.